The clone carrying this T cell receptor (beta chain) was picked up a small number of times. Its matching antigen is unknown. The data stem from a study of vaccination effects on CD4 cells after COVID-19. Prior to sequencing, the ViraFEST assay stimulated PBMC with viral peptide pools, which expanded the antigen-specific CD4+ T cells. Cultured cells yielded isolated CD4+ T cells after approximately nine days. It was two doses of either the BNT162b2 or mRNA-1273 vaccine that participants received. V lost 3 bases, J lost 7 bases, and 7 bases stayed unmatched. The CDR3 is made up of 15 amino acids. Germline V gene sequence: CDR1 SGHDT, CDR2 YYEEEE. This table comes from immunoSEQ multiplex PCR, and its TCRdb copy is limited to in-frame clones, with some not included. There are roughly 63,000 clones in the sample; about 73% occur only once, and 2% lies in the top ten.

The clonotype comes from a human donor who received a COVID-19 vaccine. The chain uses TRBV5-6 and TRBJ2-1; 10 bases agree with TRBD1. The sequencing here drew on CD4+ T cells from PBMCs cultured with HCoV-OC43 spike peptides, taken after COVID-19 vaccination. The sample's subset: HCoV-OC43 spike overlapping peptide pool stimulation. CDR3 sequence (DNA): TGTGCCAGCAGCTCAAGGACAGGGGGAAGGAATGAGCAGTTCTTC. Its protein product is CASSSRTGGRNEQFF.